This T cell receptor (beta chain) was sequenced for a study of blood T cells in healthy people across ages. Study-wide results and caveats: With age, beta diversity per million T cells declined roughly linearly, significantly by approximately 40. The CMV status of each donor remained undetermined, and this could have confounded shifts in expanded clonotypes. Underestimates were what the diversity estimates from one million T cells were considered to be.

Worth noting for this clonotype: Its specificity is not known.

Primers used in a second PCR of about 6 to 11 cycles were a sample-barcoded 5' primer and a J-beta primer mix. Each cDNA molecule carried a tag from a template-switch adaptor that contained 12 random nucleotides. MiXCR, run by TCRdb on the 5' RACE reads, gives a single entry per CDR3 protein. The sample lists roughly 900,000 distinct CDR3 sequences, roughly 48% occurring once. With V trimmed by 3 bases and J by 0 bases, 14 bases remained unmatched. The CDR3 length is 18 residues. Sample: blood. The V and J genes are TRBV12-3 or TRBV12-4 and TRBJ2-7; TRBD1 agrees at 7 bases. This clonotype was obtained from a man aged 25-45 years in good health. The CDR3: CASSFGLSLGTVSYEQYF. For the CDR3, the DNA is TGTGCCAGCAGTTTTGGTCTTTCTCTGGGGACAGTCTCCTACGAGCAGTACTTC.